The present T cell receptor beta chain was sequenced within a study of response to subunit inactivated influenza vaccine. TCRdb analysed the RT-PCR reads with MiXCR anew, one entry per CDR3 protein. The sample consists of hundreds of thousands of distinct CDR3 sequences, about 18% of them appearing once. Study results and limitations: The authors suggested that few new T cells are recruited per seasonal influenza vaccination.

The V segment lost 1 base and the J segment 8 bases; nucleotides outside the gene matches: 9. Per the germline V gene, CDR1 is DFQATT and CDR2 is SNEGSKA (reference sequence). The CDR3 length is 15 residues. This clonotype was found many times. Its antigen is unidentified. The source was PBMCs from blood, collected 5 days after vaccination. The V call is TRBV20-1, the J call TRBJ2-1; 9 bases match TRBD2. The sequence was collected from a man between 50 and 59 years old who received an inactivated influenza vaccine. The CDR3 DNA reads TGCAGTGCTAGAGGTCCGGGACTAGCTGTCGATGAGCAGTTCTTC. Its translation is CSARGPGLAVDEQFF.